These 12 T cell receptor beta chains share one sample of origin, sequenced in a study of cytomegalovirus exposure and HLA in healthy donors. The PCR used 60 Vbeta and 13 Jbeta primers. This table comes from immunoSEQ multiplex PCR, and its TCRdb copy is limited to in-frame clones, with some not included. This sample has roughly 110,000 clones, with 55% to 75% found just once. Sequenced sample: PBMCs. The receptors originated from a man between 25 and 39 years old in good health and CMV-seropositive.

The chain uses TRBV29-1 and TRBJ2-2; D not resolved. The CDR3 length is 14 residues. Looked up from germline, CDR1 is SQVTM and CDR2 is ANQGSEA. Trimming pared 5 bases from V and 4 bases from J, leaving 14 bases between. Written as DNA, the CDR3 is TGCAGCGTTAGGCTAGTTCGGGTCACCGGGGAGCTGTTTTTT. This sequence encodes CSVRLVRVTGELFF.

CDR3 sequence: CASSEAGISADTQYF. The CDR3 nucleotides are TGTGCCAGCAGTGAGGCAGGGATCTCCGCAGATACGCAGTATTTT. The chain joins TRBV2 to TRBJ2-3, with D perhaps TRBD1 (5 bases). The CDR3 is 15 amino acids. Trimming took off 3 bases at V and 4 bases at J, with 14 bases between the two ends. Germline assignment: CDR1 SNHLY and CDR2 FYNNEI.

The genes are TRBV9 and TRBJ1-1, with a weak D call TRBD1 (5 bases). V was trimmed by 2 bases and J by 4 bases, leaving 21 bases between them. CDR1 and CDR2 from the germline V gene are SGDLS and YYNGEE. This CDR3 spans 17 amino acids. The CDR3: CASSVGGGWDLGTEAFF. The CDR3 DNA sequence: TGTGCCAGCAGCGTTGGGGGAGGGTGGGACCTAGGCACTGAAGCTTTCTTT.

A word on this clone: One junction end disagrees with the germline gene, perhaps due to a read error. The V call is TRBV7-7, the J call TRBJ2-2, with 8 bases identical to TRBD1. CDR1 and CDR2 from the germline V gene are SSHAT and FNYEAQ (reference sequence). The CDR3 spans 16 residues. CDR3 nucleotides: TGTGCTAGCAGCCCGTGGGACAGGCCGAACACCGGGGAGCTGTTTTTT. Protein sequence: CASSPWDRPNTGELFF.

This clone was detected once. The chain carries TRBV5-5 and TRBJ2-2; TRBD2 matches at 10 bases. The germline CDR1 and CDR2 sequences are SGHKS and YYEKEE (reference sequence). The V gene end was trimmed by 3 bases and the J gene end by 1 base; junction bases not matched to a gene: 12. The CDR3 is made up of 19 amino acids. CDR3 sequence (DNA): TGTGCCAGCAGCTACCGTGCTAGCGGGAGATCCGGGAACACCGGGGAGCTGTTTTTT. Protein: CASSYRASGRSGNTGELFF.

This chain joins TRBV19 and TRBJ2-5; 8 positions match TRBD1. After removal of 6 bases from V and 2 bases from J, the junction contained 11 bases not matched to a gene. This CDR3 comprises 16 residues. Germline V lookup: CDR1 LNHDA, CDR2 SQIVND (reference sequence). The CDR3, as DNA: TGTGCCAGTAGGGATCTTCTAACAGGGGGGCAAGAGACCCAGTACTTC. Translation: CASRDLLTGGQETQYF.

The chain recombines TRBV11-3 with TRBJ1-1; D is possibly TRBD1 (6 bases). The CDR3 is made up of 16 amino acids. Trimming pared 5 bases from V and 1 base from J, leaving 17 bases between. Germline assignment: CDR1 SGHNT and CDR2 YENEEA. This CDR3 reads CASSDRLRGGNTEAFF. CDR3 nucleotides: TGTGCCAGCAGCGACAGGCTGCGCGGAGGGAACACTGAAGCTTTCTTT.

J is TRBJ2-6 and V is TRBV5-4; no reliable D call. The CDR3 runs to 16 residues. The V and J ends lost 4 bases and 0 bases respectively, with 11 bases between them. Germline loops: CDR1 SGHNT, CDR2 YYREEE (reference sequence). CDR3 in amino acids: CASSIDTISGANVLTF. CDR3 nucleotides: TGTGCCAGCAGCATCGACACGATCTCTGGGGCCAACGTCCTGACTTTC.

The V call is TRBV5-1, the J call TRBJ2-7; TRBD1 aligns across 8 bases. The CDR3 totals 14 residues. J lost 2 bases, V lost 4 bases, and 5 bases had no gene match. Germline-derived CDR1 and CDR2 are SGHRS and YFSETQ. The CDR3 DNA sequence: TGCGCCAGCAGCCCAGGGGGCGCCACCTACGAGCAGTACTTC. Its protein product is CASSPGGATYEQYF.

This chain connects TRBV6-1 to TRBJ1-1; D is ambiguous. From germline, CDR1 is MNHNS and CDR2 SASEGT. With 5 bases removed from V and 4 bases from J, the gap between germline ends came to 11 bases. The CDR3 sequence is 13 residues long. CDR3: CASSPDGGTEAFF. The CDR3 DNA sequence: TGTGCCAGCAGTCCGGACGGAGGCACTGAAGCTTTCTTT.

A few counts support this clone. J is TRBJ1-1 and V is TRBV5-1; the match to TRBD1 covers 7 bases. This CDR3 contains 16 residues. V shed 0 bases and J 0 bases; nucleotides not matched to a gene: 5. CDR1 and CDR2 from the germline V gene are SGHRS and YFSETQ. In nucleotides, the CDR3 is TGCGCCAGCAGCTTGGCGTTCAGGGGGTTGAACACTGAAGCTTTCTTT. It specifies CASSLAFRGLNTEAFF.

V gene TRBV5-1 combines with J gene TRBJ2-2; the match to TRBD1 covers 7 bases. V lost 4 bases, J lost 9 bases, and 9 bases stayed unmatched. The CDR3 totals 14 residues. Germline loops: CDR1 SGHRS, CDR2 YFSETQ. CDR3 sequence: CASSLDQGVWELFF. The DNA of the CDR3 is TGCGCCAGCAGCCTAGATCAGGGGGTATGGGAGCTGTTTTTT.